Below, 20 T cell receptor beta chains from the same sample are listed, as sequenced in a study of shared clonotypes between healthy human individuals. Libraries were prepared by immunoSEQ multiplex PCR; TCRdb keeps only in-frame clonotypes and omits some of them. The table has about 730,000 clones, roughly 72% seen once. Sample: memory CD4+ T cells sorted from blood. Subset of the sample: CD45RA-negative fraction. These receptors were taken from a woman aged 25 to 45 in good health.

The chain recombines TRBV19 with TRBJ2-7; 7 bases agree with TRBD2. Looked up from germline, CDR1 is LNHDA and CDR2 is SQIVND (reference sequence). The junction had 9 bases not matched to a gene; V was cut back by 3 bases and J by 4 bases. This CDR3 has 15 residues. For the CDR3, the DNA is TGTGCCAGTAGTATTCTCGGCGGGAGCATATACGAGCAGTACTTC. It specifies CASSILGGSIYEQYF.

The chain uses TRBV21-1 and TRBJ2-7; whether TRBD2, the table's D call, matches the DNA was not checked. TRBV21-1 is a recognized pseudogene. The CDR3 has 16 residues. CDR3 in DNA: TGTGCCAGCAGCGATGCCGGGACTCCCGCCTCCTACGAGCAGTACTTC. This sequence encodes CASSDAGTPASYEQYF.

This chain links TRBV27 with TRBJ2-2; D remains unclear. V was trimmed by 6 bases and J by 7 bases, leaving 21 bases between them. CDR3 length: 16 amino acids. CDR1 and CDR2 (germline): MNHEY, SMNVEV (reference sequence). The CDR3 DNA reads as TGTGCCAGCAGCTGGCTAGTATCGGTTCCGGGCGGGGAGCTGTTTTTT. It yields the protein CASSWLVSVPGGELFF.

This chain uses TRBV29-1 with TRBJ2-1, with 9 bases identical to TRBD2. V lost 4 bases and J lost 9; bases outside the gene matches: 7. The CDR3 covers 13 residues. CDR1 SQVTM and CDR2 ANQGSEA come from the germline V gene. CDR3 sequence reads: CSVGLAGMSEQFF. The CDR3 DNA reads as TGCAGCGTTGGGCTAGCGGGGATGAGTGAGCAGTTCTTC.

The V and J genes are TRBV2 and TRBJ1-4, with a tentative D call TRBD1 (5 bases). Per germline, CDR1 SNHLY and CDR2 FYNNEI. V lost 4 bases, J lost 8 bases, and 17 bases lay in between. CDR3 length equals 15 residues. CDR3 in amino acids: CASSVSGSGPEKLFF. Here the CDR3 DNA reads TGTGCCAGCAGTGTATCCGGCTCAGGGCCGGAAAAACTGTTTTTT.

This clone was recorded once. The chain employs TRBV27 and TRBJ1-5, with D tentatively TRBD1 (5 bases). V was cut by 2 bases and J by 2 bases, with 13 bases left in between. CDR3 length: 16 amino acids. Per the germline V gene, CDR1 is MNHEY and CDR2 is SMNVEV (reference sequence). CDR3 DNA: TGTGCCAGCAGTTTACAAATGCAGGGCGGCAATCAGCCCCAGCATTTT. It encodes CASSLQMQGGNQPQHF.

A few counts support this clone. The J gene is TRBJ1-1, the V gene TRBV7-9; D unclear. CDR1 is SEHNR and CDR2 is FQNEAQ in the germline V gene (reference sequence). The CDR3 has 13 residues. Trimming stripped 6 bases from V and 1 base from J, with 9 bases between. As DNA, the CDR3 is TGTGCCAGCAGTATGGGGTCGAACACTGAAGCTTTCTTT. It translates to CASSMGSNTEAFF. The full variable domain, completed using reference TRBV7-9 and TRBJ1-1, is DTGVSQNPRHKITKRGQNVTFRCDPISEHNRLYWYRQTLGQGPEFLTYFQNEAQLEKSRLLSDRFSAERPKGSFSTLEIQRTEQGDSAMYLCASSMGSNTEAFFGQGTRLTVV.

The CDR3: CASSALADQFF. DNA for the CDR3: TGTGCCAGCAGTGCACTAGCGGACCAGTTCTTC. The V call is TRBV6-6, the J call TRBJ2-1; 8 bases are a match to TRBD2. The CDR3 spans 11 residues. The V and J ends lost 5 bases and 13 bases, in that order; junction bases with no gene match: 4. Germline CDR1 MNHNY, CDR2 SVGAGI (reference sequence).

CDR3 sequence (DNA): TGCAGCGTTGAATCGGGGGACAGGGGTTACGAGCAGTACTTC. This translates into CSVESGDRGYEQYF. The chain is built from TRBV29-1 and TRBJ2-7; TRBD1 matches at 10 bases. V lost 2 bases, J lost 4 bases, and 5 bases stayed unmatched. CDR3 length: 14 residues. Germline V gives CDR1 SQVTM, CDR2 ANQGSEA.

This clone was observed once. The chain combines TRBV9 with TRBJ2-2, with D unclear. The CDR3 length is 15 residues. Per the germline V gene, CDR1 is SGDLS and CDR2 is YYNGEE. Trimming shortened V by 0 bases and J by 0 bases, and 6 bases separated the two germline ends. The CDR3 DNA sequence: TGTGCCAGCAGCGTAGGGTGGGCGAACACCGGGGAGCTGTTTTTT. Its translation is CASSVGWANTGELFF.

In the case of this clone: In the same sample, other DNA sequences code for this CDR3. This sequence joins TRBV6-6 and TRBJ2-1; no firm D call. The CDR3 spans 15 residues. Germline V gene lookup returns CDR1 MNHNY and CDR2 SVGAGI (reference sequence). Deletions cut 2 bases from V and 4 bases from J, with 12 bases between. In nucleotides, the CDR3 is TGTGCCAGCAGTTACGCTCCAGCGCGATACAATGAGCAGTTCTTC. It translates to CASSYAPARYNEQFF.

V is TRBV15 and J is TRBJ1-4; TRBD1 agrees at 7 bases. With 4 bases clipped from V and 7 bases from J, the junction kept 9 bases outside the gene matches. From germline, CDR1 is LNHNV and CDR2 YYDKDF (reference sequence). The CDR3 has 15 amino acids. CDR3 nucleotide sequence: TGTGCCACCAGCACACCTACAGGGGCGGCTGAAAAACTGTTTTTT. It encodes CATSTPTGAAEKLFF.

V usage is TRBV16 and J usage is TRBJ2-3; TRBD1 is a possible D gene (5 bases). Germline V gene data show CDR1 as KGHSY and CDR2 as FQNENV. There are 16 residues in the CDR3. The germline V and J ends were trimmed by 0 bases and 4 bases, with 14 bases remaining between them. CDR3 DNA sequence: TGTGCCAGCAGCCAATCCTACCAGGGAAGGCCAGATACGCAGTATTTT. Protein product: CASSQSYQGRPDTQYF.

The V and J genes are TRBV6-5 and TRBJ2-3; possibly TRBD2 for D (6 bases). Germline V gene sequence: CDR1 MNHEY, CDR2 SVGAGI. This CDR3 contains 12 residues. Trimming shortened V by 4 bases and J by 7 bases, and 9 bases separated the two germline ends. The CDR3 here is CASSSTRNTQYF. Here the CDR3 DNA reads TGTGCCAGCAGTTCGACTAGGAATACGCAGTATTTT.

The V call is TRBV19, the J call TRBJ2-7, with 11 bases fitting TRBD2. V trimming: 6 bases; J trimming: 3 bases; junction bases outside the gene matches: 7. CDR3 size: 15 residues. Germline CDR1 and CDR2: LNHDA and SQIVND (reference sequence). CDR3 residues: CASRETSGNFYEQYF. The CDR3 coding sequence is TGTGCCAGTAGAGAGACTAGCGGGAATTTCTACGAGCAGTACTTC.

The chain employs TRBV30 and TRBJ2-1, with D possibly being TRBD1 (5 bases). The CDR3 is 14 amino acids. V lost 4 bases, J lost 5 bases, and 15 bases lay in between. CDR1 and CDR2 (germline): GTSNPN, SVGIG (reference sequence). The CDR3 reads CAWTPQGTNNEQFF. The CDR3 DNA follows: TGTGCCTGGACCCCGCAGGGTACGAACAATGAGCAGTTCTTC.

This sequence joins TRBV5-1 and TRBJ1-4, with D maybe TRBD1 (5 bases). Germline values: CDR1 SGHRS, CDR2 YFSETQ. Trimming took 4 bases from V and 7 from J, leaving 11 bases between them. The CDR3 runs 13 residues. The CDR3 sequence: CASSGGWGEKLFF. CDR3 nucleotides: TGCGCCAGCAGCGGGGGTTGGGGTGAAAAACTGTTTTTT.

This clone was counted at least ten times. The rearrangement joins TRBV6-4 to TRBJ2-1; D gene ambiguous. Germline lookup yields CDR1 MRHNA and CDR2 SNTAGT. The CDR3 runs to 13 residues. V was cut by 6 bases and J by 6 bases, with 12 bases left in between. CDR3 in amino acids: CASSPGSANEQFF. In DNA form, the CDR3 reads TGTGCCAGCAGCCCTGGTAGTGCCAATGAGCAGTTCTTC.

This clone was seen more than once but under ten times. This rearrangement joins TRBV25-1 to TRBJ2-4; TRBD2 matches at 7 bases. Germline CDR1 is MGHDK and CDR2 is SYGVNS. The V segment lost 4 bases and the J segment 8 bases; nucleotides outside the gene matches: 14. This CDR3 has 16 residues. Here the CDR3 reads CASSGETRTGRYIQYF. Here the CDR3 DNA reads TGTGCCAGCAGTGGCGAGACGCGAACCGGGAGGTACATTCAGTACTTC. The complete variable domain, with remaining parts taken from reference TRBV25-1 and TRBJ2-4, reads EADIYQTPRYLVIGTGKKITLECSQTMGHDKMYWYQQDPGMELHLIHYSYGVNSTEKGDLSSESTVSRIRTEHFPLTLESARPSHTSQYLCASSGETRTGRYIQYFGAGTRLSVL.

The count of this clone is one. The chain links TRBV28 to TRBJ2-1; 12 bases fit TRBD1. J lost 9 bases, V lost 6 bases, and 21 bases had no gene match. Per germline, CDR1 MDHEN and CDR2 SYDVKM. The CDR3 covers 19 residues. The CDR3 region has the DNA TGTGCCAGCAGATCACCCCTTGGGGGGACAGGGGGCGCGGTGGGTGAGCAGTTCTTC. As protein: CASRSPLGGTGGAVGEQFF.